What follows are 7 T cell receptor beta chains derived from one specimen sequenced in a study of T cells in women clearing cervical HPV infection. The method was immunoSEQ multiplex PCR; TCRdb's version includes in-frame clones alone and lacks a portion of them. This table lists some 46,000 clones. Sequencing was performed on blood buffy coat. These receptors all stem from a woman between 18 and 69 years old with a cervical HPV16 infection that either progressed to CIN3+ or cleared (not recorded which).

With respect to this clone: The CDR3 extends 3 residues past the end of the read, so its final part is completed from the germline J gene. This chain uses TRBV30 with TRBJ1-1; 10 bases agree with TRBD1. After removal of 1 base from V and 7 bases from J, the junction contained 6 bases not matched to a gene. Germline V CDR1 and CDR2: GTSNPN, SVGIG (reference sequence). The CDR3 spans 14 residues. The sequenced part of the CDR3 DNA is TGTGCCTGGAGTGGGGACAGGGGTAGGGGTGAA. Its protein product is CAWSGDRGRGE. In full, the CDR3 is CAWSGDRGRGEAFF.

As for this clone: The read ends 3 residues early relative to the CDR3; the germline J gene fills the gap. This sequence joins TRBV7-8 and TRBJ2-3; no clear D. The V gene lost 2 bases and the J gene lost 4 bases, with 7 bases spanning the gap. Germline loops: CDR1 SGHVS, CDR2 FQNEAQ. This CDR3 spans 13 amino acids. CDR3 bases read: TGTGCCAGCAGCTTATCTCTTTCAGATACG. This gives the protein CASSLSLSDT. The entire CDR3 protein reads CASSLSLSDTQYF.

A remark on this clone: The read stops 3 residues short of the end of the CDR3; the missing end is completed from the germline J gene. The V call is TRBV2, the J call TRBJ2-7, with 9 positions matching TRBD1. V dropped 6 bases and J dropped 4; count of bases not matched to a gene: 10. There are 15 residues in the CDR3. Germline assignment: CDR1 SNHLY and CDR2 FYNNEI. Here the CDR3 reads CASSDSPGQGYEQYF. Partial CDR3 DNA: TGTGCCAGCAGCGACTCCCCGGGACAGGGTTACGAG.

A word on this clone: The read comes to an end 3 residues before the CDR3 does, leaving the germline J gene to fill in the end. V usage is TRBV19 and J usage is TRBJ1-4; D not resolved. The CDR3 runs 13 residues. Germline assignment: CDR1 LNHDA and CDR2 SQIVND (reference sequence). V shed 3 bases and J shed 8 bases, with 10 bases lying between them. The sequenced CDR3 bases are TGTGCCAGTAGTATTCGCCCGGTGGAAAAA. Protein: CASSIRPVEK. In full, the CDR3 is CASSIRPVEKLFF.

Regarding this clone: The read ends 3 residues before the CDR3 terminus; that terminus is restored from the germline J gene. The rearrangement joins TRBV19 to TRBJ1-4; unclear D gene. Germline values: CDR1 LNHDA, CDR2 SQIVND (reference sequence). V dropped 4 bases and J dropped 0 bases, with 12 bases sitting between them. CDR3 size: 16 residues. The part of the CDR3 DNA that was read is TGTGCCAGTAGTACCCCCGGCGGTGCAACTAATGAAAAA. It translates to CASSTPGGATNEK. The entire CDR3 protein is CASSTPGGATNEKLFF.

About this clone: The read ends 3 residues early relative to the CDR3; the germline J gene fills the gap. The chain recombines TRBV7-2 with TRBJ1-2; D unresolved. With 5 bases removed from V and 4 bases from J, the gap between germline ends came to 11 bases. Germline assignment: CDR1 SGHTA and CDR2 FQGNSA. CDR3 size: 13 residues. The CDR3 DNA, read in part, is TGTGCCAGCAGCCCCGCTGAAGGCTATGGC. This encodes CASSPAEGYG. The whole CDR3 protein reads CASSPAEGYGYTF.

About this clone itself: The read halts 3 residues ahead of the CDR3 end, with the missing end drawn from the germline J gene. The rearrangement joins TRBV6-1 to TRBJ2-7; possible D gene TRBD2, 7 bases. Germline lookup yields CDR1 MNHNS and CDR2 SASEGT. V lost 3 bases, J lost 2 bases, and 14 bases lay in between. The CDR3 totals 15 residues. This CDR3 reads CASSDGGQIPYEQYF. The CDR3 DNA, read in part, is TGTGCCAGCAGTGACGGGGGGCAGATTCCCTACGAG.